The 25 T cell receptor beta chains given below trace back to one sample, sequenced in a study of CD8 T cells in Susac syndrome. RNA amounts of about 0.45 to 1 ug underwent reverse transcription with random hexamers. TCRdb ran MiXCR on the immunoSEQ multiplex PCR reads and lists one entry per CDR3 protein. Here the sample spans hundreds of thousands of distinct CDR3 sequences, about 95% being singletons. The specimen sequenced was CD4+ T cells from PBMCs. These receptors all come from a human donor with multiple sclerosis.

This chain links TRBV3-1 with TRBJ1-2; TRBD1 is a possible D gene (6 bases). Germline loops: CDR1 LGHDT, CDR2 YNNKEL (reference sequence). CDR3 length: 13 residues. V dropped 1 base and J dropped 4 bases, with 7 bases sitting between them. CDR3 in DNA: TGTGCCAGCAGCCAAGGGGGGGCCTATGGCTACACCTTC. As protein: CASSQGGAYGYTF.

V gene TRBV29-1 combines with J gene TRBJ1-1, with D perhaps matching TRBD1 (5 bases). The germline CDR1 and CDR2 sequences are SQVTM and ANQGSEA. V lost 5 bases and J lost 5, with 9 bases in between. This CDR3 is built from 11 residues. CDR3 region: CSVRGGTEAFF. The CDR3, as DNA: TGCAGCGTTCGTGGGGGAACTGAAGCTTTCTTT.

This clonotype came up a few times. CDR3 DNA sequence: TGTGCCAGCTCACGCGGAGATACGCAGTATTTT. Residues: CASSRGDTQYF. V is TRBV3-1 and J is TRBJ2-3; D is uncertain. The V end was cut by 8 bases, the J end by 5 bases, with 8 bases between. This CDR3 spans 11 amino acids. Germline assignment: CDR1 LGHDT and CDR2 YNNKEL (reference sequence).

This rearrangement joins TRBV20-1 to TRBJ1-1; no clear D. The CDR3 consists of 13 residues. The V gene's germline CDR1 is DFQATT and CDR2 SNEGSKA (reference sequence). With 5 bases removed from V and 3 bases from J, the gap between germline ends came to 13 bases. The CDR3 sequence: CSAPHDGDTEAFF. As DNA, the CDR3 is TGCAGTGCTCCCCATGACGGGGACACTGAAGCTTTCTTT.

CDR3 nucleotides: TGCAGCGTAGGAAGGCAACAACCCAACTATGGCTACACCTTC. This gives the protein CSVGRQQPNYGYTF. This chain joins TRBV29-1 and TRBJ1-2, with no clear D. The CDR3 sequence is 14 residues long. V was trimmed by 6 bases and J by 2 bases, leaving 16 bases between them. In germline, CDR1 is SQVTM, CDR2 ANQGSEA.

A single count supports this clonotype. The rearrangement links TRBV29-1 to TRBJ2-7; D remains ambiguous. Germline CDR1 SQVTM, CDR2 ANQGSEA. CDR3 length: 13 amino acids. V was clipped by 1 base and J by 0 bases, with 7 bases between them. This CDR3 is CSVEVASSYEQYF. The CDR3 DNA is TGCAGCGTTGAAGTTGCAAGCTCCTACGAGCAGTACTTC.

The genes are TRBV7-3 and TRBJ2-2; D not certain. This CDR3 has 13 residues. CDR1 is SGHTA and CDR2 is FQGTGA in the germline V gene. Trimming removed 6 bases from V and 4 bases from J, with 9 bases in between. CDR3 sequence: CASRLHPTGELFF. CDR3 in DNA: TGTGCCAGCAGACTCCACCCCACCGGGGAGCTGTTTTTT. The whole variable domain, filled in from reference TRBV7-3 and TRBJ2-2, reads GAGVSQTPSNKVTEKGKYVELRCDPISGHTALYWYRQSLGQGPEFLIYFQGTGAADDSGLPNDRFFAVRPEGSVSTLKIQRTERGDSAVYLCASRLHPTGELFFGEGSRLTVL.

This clonotype occurred once. The chain couples TRBV9 to TRBJ2-7; D may be TRBD1 (5 bases). The CDR3 totals 15 residues. The germline V gene encodes CDR1 SGDLS and CDR2 YYNGEE. The ends were cut back, 1 base at V and 0 bases at J, with 11 bases in the middle. CDR3 region: CASSVSPDNSYEQYF. The CDR3 DNA is TGTGCCAGCAGCGTAAGTCCGGACAACTCCTACGAGCAGTACTTC.

This rearrangement joins TRBV20-1 to TRBJ2-5; tentative D call: TRBD2 (7 bases). Germline CDR1 DFQATT, CDR2 SNEGSKA (reference sequence). Trimming left V 5 bases short and J 5 bases short, with 12 bases between. The CDR3 has 12 residues. The CDR3 coding sequence is TGCAGTGCTGGGGGGGGGCCTGAGACCCAGTACTTC. It translates to CSAGGGPETQYF.

The V gene is TRBV6-5, the J gene TRBJ1-2; D unresolved. Trimming stripped 2 bases from V and 6 bases from J, with 10 bases between. The germline CDR1 and CDR2 sequences are MNHEY and SVGAGI. This CDR3 is built from 13 residues. DNA for the CDR3: TGTGCCAGCAGTTACCTTCCGTGGGATGGCTACACCTTC. It is translated as CASSYLPWDGYTF.

The chain links TRBV20-1 to TRBJ2-3; 12 positions agree with TRBD2. CDR1 DFQATT and CDR2 SNEGSKA come from the germline V gene (reference sequence). V was clipped by 1 base and J by 6 bases; unmatched bases: 8. This CDR3 has 16 amino acids. The CDR3 is CSARAASGGAADTQYF. The CDR3 DNA reads TGCAGTGCTAGAGCCGCTAGCGGGGGGGCAGCTGATACGCAGTATTTT.

The CDR3 is CSVAPQDMDYGYTF. CDR3 nucleotides: TGCAGCGTTGCCCCTCAGGACATGGACTATGGCTACACCTTC. The chain links TRBV29-1 to TRBJ1-2; D is perhaps TRBD1 (5 bases). The ends were cut back, 4 bases at V and 3 bases at J, with 15 bases in the middle. The germline V gene has CDR1 SQVTM and CDR2 ANQGSEA. The CDR3 extends over 14 amino acids.

The chain has TRBV29-1 and TRBJ1-2, with TRBD1 identical over 7 bases. Germline CDR1 and CDR2: SQVTM and ANQGSEA. The CDR3 is 13 amino acids. The V gene end was trimmed by 4 bases and the J gene end by 2 bases; junction bases not matched to a gene: 4. The CDR3 sequence is CSVVRGQNYGYTF. CDR3 in DNA: TGCAGCGTTGTAAGGGGACAGAACTATGGCTACACCTTC.

The chain couples TRBV4-3 to TRBJ2-7; perhaps D is TRBD1 or TRBD2 (6 bases each). V was clipped by 1 base and J by 12 bases, with 13 bases between them. CDR1 is LGHNA, CDR2 YSLEER, per germline. There are 12 residues in the CDR3. The DNA of the CDR3 is TGCGCCAGCAGCCAAGCCGGGGGACAACTGTACGTC. Its protein product is CASSQAGGQLYV.

Concerning this clonotype itself: The CDR3 does not close with the conserved phenylalanine or tryptophan, likely indicating a read error. Because the CDR3's place on the DNA is in doubt, the DNA is left out and the CDR3 is given as listed by TCRdb. The rearrangement links TRBV29-1 to TRBJ2-1; the table's D call, TRBD1, was not checked against the DNA. The CDR3 has 8 amino acids, counting both end residues. Germline CDR1 SQVTM, CDR2 ANQGSEA. This chain's CDR3 is CSVETGQI.

The chain is built from TRBV20-1 and TRBJ2-5; TRBD2 agrees at 10 bases. This CDR3 region has 12 residues. The V segment lost 5 bases and the J segment 5 bases; nucleotides outside the gene matches: 2. Germline V CDR1 and CDR2: DFQATT, SNEGSKA (reference sequence). CDR3 residues: CSAGTSAETQYF. The CDR3 region has the DNA TGCAGTGCTGGGACTAGCGCCGAGACCCAGTACTTC.

The chain joins TRBV3-1 to TRBJ2-3, with unresolved D. Trimming shortened V by 4 bases and J by 0 bases, and 14 bases separated the two germline ends. The CDR3 is 16 residues long. Germline V gene data show CDR1 as LGHDT and CDR2 as YNNKEL (reference sequence). The CDR3 coding sequence is TGTGCCAGCAGCCGGAGATACCAGGCTAGCACAGATACGCAGTATTTT. Encoded protein: CASSRRYQASTDTQYF.

The chain carries TRBV13 and TRBJ2-1; no reliable D call. V was clipped by 3 bases and J by 9 bases, with 27 bases between them. The length of the CDR3 is 18 residues. In germline, CDR1 is PRHDT, CDR2 FYEKMQ (reference sequence). The CDR3 loop reads CASSFSTSVSILHSEQFF. In DNA form, the CDR3 reads TGTGCCAGCAGCTTTAGCACCAGCGTGAGCATCCTCCACAGTGAGCAGTTCTTC.

This chain uses TRBV3-1 with TRBJ2-2, with unresolved D. CDR1 and CDR2 from the germline V gene are LGHDT and YNNKEL (reference sequence). There are 17 residues in the CDR3. Between the trimmed V and J ends, which lost 2 bases and 4 bases, there was a span of 17 bases. CDR3 protein: CASSQRIQTSPTGELFF. In DNA, the CDR3 is TGTGCCAGCAGCCAACGGATCCAGACCTCTCCCACCGGGGAGCTGTTTTTT.

The chain recombines TRBV12-3 or TRBV12-4 with TRBJ1-2; D ambiguous. V gave up 1 base and J gave up 2 bases, with 14 bases separating them. The CDR3 totals 16 residues. CDR3 in DNA: TGTGCCAGCAGTTTAGGCCCTCCCGGCGCGAACTATGGCTACACCTTC. This translates into CASSLGPPGANYGYTF.

CDR3 sequence: CASSARQEQYV. The CDR3 DNA reads as TGTGCCAGCAGTGCTCGGCAGGAGCAGTACGTC. V gene TRBV2 combines with J gene TRBJ2-7; D is unresolved. The CDR3 is made up of 11 amino acids. Germline loops: CDR1 SNHLY, CDR2 FYNNEI. V dropped 4 bases and J dropped 7 bases, with 8 bases sitting between them.

The DNA for the CDR3 is TGCAGTGCTATACTCCACCCAGGGAACACTGAAGCTTTCTTT. It specifies CSAILHPGNTEAFF. The rearrangement links TRBV20-1 to TRBJ1-1, with D hard to call. The ends were cut back, 4 bases at V and 1 base at J, with 13 bases in the middle. Germline loops: CDR1 DFQATT, CDR2 SNEGSKA (reference sequence). The CDR3 spans 14 residues.

The chain links TRBV12-3 or TRBV12-4 to TRBJ2-5; D is uncertain. V was clipped by 5 bases and J by 5 bases, with 15 bases between them. The CDR3 spans 14 residues. The CDR3 sequence is CASSLNTYLETQYF. DNA for the CDR3: TGTGCCAGCAGTCTCAATACCTACTTGGAGACCCAGTACTTC.

The rearrangement joins TRBV12-3 or TRBV12-4 to TRBJ1-1; TRBD1 aligns across 7 bases. The CDR3 contains 12 residues. J gave up 11 bases and V 8 bases, and 11 bases lay outside the gene matches. CDR3 sequence reads: CASGQGVGGAFF. Written as DNA, the CDR3 is TGTGCCAGCGGCCAGGGGGTAGGGGGGGCTTTCTTT.

The V call is TRBV3-1, the J call TRBJ1-2; D not certain. Germline-derived CDR1 and CDR2 are LGHDT and YNNKEL (reference sequence). V was shortened by 0 bases and J by 7 bases, with 9 bases between the two germline ends. The CDR3 is 13 residues long. The CDR3 sequence: CASSQEQWGGYTF. In DNA form, the CDR3 reads TGTGCCAGCAGCCAAGAACAGTGGGGTGGCTACACCTTC.